These T cell receptor beta chains were read from a single sample in a study of human T cells and chemical hapten exposure. Each CDR3 protein gets one entry after TCRdb re-called the RACE reads with MiXCR. The sample shows roughly 52,000 distinct CDR3 sequences, 7.5% to 10% of them seen only once. Sequenced material: whole blood, taken in connection with sensitization to the hapten diphenylcyclopropenone (DPC). These receptors originate from a woman aged 45-59 years with alopecia areata. Some clones in this sample may be carry-over from other donors' samples. Each CDR3 is given with its conserved first and last residue.

>TRBJ1-5|TRBV19
CASRGLKGQTRGDNQPQHF
>TRBJ1-5|TRBV3-1
CASSPSGGSQPQHF
>TRBJ2-3|TRBV10-3
CAISDPSGTITDTQYF
>TRBJ2-2|TRBV7-2
CASSREKIAGLLNTGELFF
>TRBJ1-5|TRBV28
CASSPLGPQHF
>TRBJ2-2|TRBV2
CASSPLPGLANTGELFF
>TRBJ1-1|TRBV11-2
CASSRDRTNTEAFF
>TRBJ1-2|TRBV28
CASSPADRPYGYTF
>TRBJ1-4|TRBV20-1
CSAREGGREKLFF
>TRBJ1-1|TRBV7-9
CASSLQLDTEAFF
>TRBJ2-7|TRBV5-4
CASSRGFPPYEQYF
>TRBJ2-7|TRBV20-1
CSAKQGGYEQYF
>TRBJ1-1|TRBV29-1
CSVYGGTEAFF
>TRBJ1-2|TRBV5-1
CASSLAGPIQGMYGYTF
>TRBJ2-7|TRBV5-6
CASSPRDSYSYEQYF
>TRBJ1-3|TRBV6-5
CASRSSSSGNTIYF
>TRBJ1-2|TRBV29-1
CSVAGDSYGYTF
>TRBJ2-1|TRBV12-3/TRBV12-4
CASSLNQLAGVINEQFF
>TRBJ2-2|TRBV5-5
CASSLGLGELFF
>TRBJ2-5|TRBV18
CASSPPSGRGQETQYF
>TRBJ2-7|TRBV4-2
CASSQERGGDSHEQYF
>TRBJ1-1|TRBV9
CASSGLNPGFSPTEAFF
>TRBJ2-2|TRBV12-3/TRBV12-4
CASSLTVDTGELFF
>TRBJ2-1|TRBV7-6
CASSLEGTWNEQFF
>TRBJ2-2|TRBV5-1
CASSLVAGTNTGELFF